This T cell receptor beta chain was recorded in a study of T cells in localized non-small cell lung cancer. The repertoire was sequenced with immunoSEQ multiplex PCR; TCRdb's copy has only in-frame clones and lacks some. The sample lists around 50,000 clones, roughly 88% occurring once. V shed 2 bases and J shed 1 base, with 8 bases lying between them. The CDR3 extends over 14 amino acids. The germline V gene encodes CDR1 MNHNY and CDR2 SVGAGI (reference sequence). The chain joins TRBV6-6 to TRBJ1-2, with a weak D call TRBD1 (6 bases). This receptor was identified in a woman aged 35 to 69 with stage I lung adenocarcinoma. Sample: peripheral blood, taken before any cancer treatment. The DNA for the CDR3 is TGTGCCAGCAGTTACCCGGACAGTAACTATGGCTACACCTTC. Protein sequence: CASSYPDSNYGYTF.